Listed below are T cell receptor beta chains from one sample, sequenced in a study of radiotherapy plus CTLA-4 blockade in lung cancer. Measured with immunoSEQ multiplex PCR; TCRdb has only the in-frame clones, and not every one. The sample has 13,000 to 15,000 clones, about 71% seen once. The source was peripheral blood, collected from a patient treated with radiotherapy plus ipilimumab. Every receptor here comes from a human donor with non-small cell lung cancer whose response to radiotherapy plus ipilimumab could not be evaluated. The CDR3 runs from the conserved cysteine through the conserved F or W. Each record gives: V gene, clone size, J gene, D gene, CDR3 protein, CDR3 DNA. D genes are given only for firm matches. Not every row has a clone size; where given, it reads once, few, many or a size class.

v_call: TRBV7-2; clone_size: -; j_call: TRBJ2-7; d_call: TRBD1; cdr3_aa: CASSFGYGQGAYEQYF; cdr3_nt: TGTGCCAGCAGCTTTGGGTACGGACAGGGGGCCTACGAGCAGTACTTC
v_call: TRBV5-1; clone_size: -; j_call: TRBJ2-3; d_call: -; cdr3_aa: CASSLAPSGTDTQYF; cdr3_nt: TGCGCCAGCAGCTTGGCGCCTAGCGGCACAGATACGCAGTATTTT
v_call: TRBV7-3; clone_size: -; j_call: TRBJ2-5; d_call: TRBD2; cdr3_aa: CASSIGLAGGIETQYF; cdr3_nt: TGTGCCAGCAGCATAGGACTAGCGGGGGGCATAGAGACCCAGTACTTC
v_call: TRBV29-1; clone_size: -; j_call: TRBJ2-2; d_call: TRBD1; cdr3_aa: CSVEVMRGRLVRELFF; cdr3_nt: TGCAGCGTTGAAGTAATGAGGGGGCGTCTCGTCAGGGAGCTGTTTTTT
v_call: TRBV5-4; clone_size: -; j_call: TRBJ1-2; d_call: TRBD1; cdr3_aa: CASSWPGQGVDGYTF; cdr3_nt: TGTGCCAGCAGCTGGCCGGGACAGGGCGTCGATGGCTACACCTTC
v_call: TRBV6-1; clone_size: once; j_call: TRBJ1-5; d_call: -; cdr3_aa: CASSEGSGQPQHF; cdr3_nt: TGTGCCAGCAGTGAGGGCAGTGGTCAGCCCCAGCATTTT
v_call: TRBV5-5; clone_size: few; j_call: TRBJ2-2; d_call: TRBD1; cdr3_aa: CASSRGLDRAGTGELFF; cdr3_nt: TGTGCCAGCAGCCGAGGTCTCGACAGGGCTGGCACCGGGGAGCTGTTTTTT
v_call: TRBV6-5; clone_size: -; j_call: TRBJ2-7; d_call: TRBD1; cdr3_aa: CASSYSLGTGGDEQYF; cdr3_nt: TGTGCCAGCAGTTACTCTCTCGGGACAGGGGGTGACGAGCAGTACTTC
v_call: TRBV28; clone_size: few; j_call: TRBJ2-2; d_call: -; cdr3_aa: CASTPGGASRAGELFF; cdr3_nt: TGTGCCAGCACTCCTGGCGGGGCTAGTAGGGCCGGGGAGCTGTTTTTT
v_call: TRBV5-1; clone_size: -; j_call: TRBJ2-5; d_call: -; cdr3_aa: CASSLGQGIGQETQYF; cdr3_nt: TGCGCCAGCAGCTTGGGGCAGGGGATAGGCCAAGAGACCCAGTACTTC
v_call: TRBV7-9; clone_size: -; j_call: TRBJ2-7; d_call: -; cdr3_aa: CASSLSRDTYEQYF; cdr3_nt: TGTGCCAGCAGCTTAAGCCGGGATACCTACGAGCAGTACTTC
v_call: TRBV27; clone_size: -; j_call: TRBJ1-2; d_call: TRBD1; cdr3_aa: CASSYQGGNTF; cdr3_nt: TGTGCCAGCAGTTACCAGGGGGGTAACACCTTC
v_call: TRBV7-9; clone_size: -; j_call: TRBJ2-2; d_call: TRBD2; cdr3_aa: CASSPLAGGDTGELFF; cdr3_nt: TGTGCCAGCAGCCCTCTAGCGGGGGGTGACACCGGGGAGCTGTTTTTT
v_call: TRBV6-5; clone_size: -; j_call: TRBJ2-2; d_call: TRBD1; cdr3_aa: CASSPGQGWTGELFF; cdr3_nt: TGTGCCAGCAGCCCCGGACAGGGGTGGACCGGGGAGCTGTTTTTT
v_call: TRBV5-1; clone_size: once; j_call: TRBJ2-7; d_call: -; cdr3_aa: CASSPGQGTSVTYEQYF; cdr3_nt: TGCGCCAGCAGCCCTGGACAGGGGACTAGCGTGACCTACGAGCAGTACTTC
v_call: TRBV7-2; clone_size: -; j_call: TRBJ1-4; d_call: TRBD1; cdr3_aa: CASTDRDRFNEKLFF; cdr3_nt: TGTGCCAGCACCGACCGGGACAGATTTAATGAAAAACTGTTTTTT
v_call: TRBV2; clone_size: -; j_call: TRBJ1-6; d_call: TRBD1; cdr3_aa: CASSDGTGTHSPLHF; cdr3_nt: TGTGCCAGCAGTGATGGGACAGGAACCCATTCACCCCTCCACTTT
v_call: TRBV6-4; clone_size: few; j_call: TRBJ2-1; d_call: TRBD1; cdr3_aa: CASSSKGTGGNEQFF; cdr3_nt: TGTGCCAGCAGCTCCAAAGGGACAGGGGGCAATGAGCAGTTCTTC
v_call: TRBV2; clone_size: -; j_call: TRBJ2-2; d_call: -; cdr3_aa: CASSEWGHVTGELFF; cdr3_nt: TGTGCCAGCAGTGAATGGGGACACGTCACCGGGGAGCTGTTTTTT
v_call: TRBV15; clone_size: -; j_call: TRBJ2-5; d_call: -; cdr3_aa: CATSRDRYVQETQYF; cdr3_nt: TGTGCCACCAGCAGAGATCGCTACGTTCAAGAGACCCAGTACTTC
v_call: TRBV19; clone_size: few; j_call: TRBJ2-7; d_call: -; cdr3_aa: CASSQQVAPYEQYF; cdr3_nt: TGTGCCAGTAGTCAACAGGTGGCCCCCTACGAGCAGTACTTC
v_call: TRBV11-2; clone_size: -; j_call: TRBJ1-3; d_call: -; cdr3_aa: CASSLEGQAGNTIYF; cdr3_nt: TGTGCCAGCAGCTTAGAGGGTCAGGCTGGAAACACCATATATTTT
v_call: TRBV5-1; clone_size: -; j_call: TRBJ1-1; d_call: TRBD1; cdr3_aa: CASSLGTANTEAFF; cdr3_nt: TGCGCCAGCAGCCTCGGGACAGCGAACACTGAAGCTTTCTTT
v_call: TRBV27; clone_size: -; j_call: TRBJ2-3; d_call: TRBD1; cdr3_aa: CASSLERAGGRDTQYF; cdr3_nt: TGTGCCAGCAGTTTAGAGAGGGCAGGGGGCAGAGATACGCAGTATTTT
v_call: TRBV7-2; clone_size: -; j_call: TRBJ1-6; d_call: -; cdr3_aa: CASSPQLGRESPLHF; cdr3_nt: TGTGCCAGCAGCCCTCAGTTAGGGAGGGAATCACCCCTCCACTTT
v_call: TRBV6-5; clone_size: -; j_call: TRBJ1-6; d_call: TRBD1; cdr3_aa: CASSNRTGLVSPLHF; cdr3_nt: TGTGCCAGCAGTAACCGGACAGGGTTGGTTTCACCCCTCCACTTT
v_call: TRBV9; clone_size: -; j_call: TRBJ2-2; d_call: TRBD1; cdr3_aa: CAGGTGTTGELFF; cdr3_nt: TGTGCCGGCGGGACAGGGACCACCGGGGAGCTGTTTTTT
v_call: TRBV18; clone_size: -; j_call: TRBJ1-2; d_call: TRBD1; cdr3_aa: CASSPSLDRGNGYTF; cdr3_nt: TGTGCCAGCTCACCTTCTTTGGACAGGGGTAATGGCTACACCTTC
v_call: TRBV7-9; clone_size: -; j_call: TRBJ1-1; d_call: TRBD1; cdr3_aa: CASSFRDRGTEAFF; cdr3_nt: TGTGCCAGCAGCTTCCGGGACAGGGGCACTGAAGCTTTCTTT
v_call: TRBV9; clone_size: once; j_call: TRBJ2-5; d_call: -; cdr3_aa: CASSVRAGGKAQYF; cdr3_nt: TGTGCCAGCAGCGTAAGGGCAGGGGGGAAGGCCCAGTACTTC
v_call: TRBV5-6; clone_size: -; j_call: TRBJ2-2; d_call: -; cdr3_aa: CASSLDPAVSGELFF; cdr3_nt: TGTGCCAGCAGCCTCGACCCGGCGGTTAGCGGGGAGCTGTTTTTT
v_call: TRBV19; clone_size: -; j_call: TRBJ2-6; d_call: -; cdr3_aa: CASKAGTGANVLTF; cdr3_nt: TGTGCCAGTAAGGCGGGGACTGGGGCCAACGTCCTGACTTTC
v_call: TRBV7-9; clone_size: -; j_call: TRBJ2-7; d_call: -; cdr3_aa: CASSLDPAGSGEQYF; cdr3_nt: TGTGCCAGCAGCTTAGATCCCGCAGGCTCAGGTGAGCAGTACTTC
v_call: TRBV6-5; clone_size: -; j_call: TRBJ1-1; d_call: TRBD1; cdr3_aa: CASRLRTGVNTEAFF; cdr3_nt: TGTGCCAGCAGGTTAAGGACAGGGGTGAACACTGAAGCTTTCTTT
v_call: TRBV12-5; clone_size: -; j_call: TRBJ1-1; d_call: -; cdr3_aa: CASGLGGNTEAFF; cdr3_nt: TGTGCTAGTGGTTTGGGAGGAAACACTGAAGCTTTCTTT
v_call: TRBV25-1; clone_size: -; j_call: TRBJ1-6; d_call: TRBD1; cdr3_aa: CASSSGTDISPLHF; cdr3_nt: TGTGCCAGCAGTTCCGGGACAGATATATCACCCCTCCACTTT
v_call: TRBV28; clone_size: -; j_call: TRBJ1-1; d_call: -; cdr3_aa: CASSGVRTEAFF; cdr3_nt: TGTGCCAGCTCAGGGGTTCGCACTGAAGCTTTCTTT
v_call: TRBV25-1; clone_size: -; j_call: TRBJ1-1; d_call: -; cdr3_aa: CASSGENTEAFF; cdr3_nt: TGTGCCAGCAGTGGAGAGAACACTGAAGCTTTCTTT
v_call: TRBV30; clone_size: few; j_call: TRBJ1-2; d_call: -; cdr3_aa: CAWSVPGYGYTF; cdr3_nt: TGTGCCTGGAGTGTCCCCGGGTATGGCTACACCTTC
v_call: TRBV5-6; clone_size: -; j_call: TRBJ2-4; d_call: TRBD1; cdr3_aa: CASSTTPRQGKNIQYF; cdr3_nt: TGTGCCAGCAGCACTACTCCGCGACAGGGGAAAAACATTCAGTACTTC
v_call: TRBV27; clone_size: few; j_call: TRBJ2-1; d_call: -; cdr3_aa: CASRPQGTGEQFF; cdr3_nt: TGTGCCAGCAGACCCCAGGGGACCGGGGAGCAGTTCTTC
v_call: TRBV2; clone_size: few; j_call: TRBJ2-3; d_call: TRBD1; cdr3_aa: CASSWDRSATDTQYF; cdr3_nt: TGTGCCAGCAGCTGGGACAGGAGCGCCACAGATACGCAGTATTTT